The sequence of this TCR beta chain was determined in a study of long-term antiretroviral therapy in people with HIV. Germline-derived CDR1 and CDR2 are PRHDT and FYEKMQ (reference sequence). CDR3 length: 16 amino acids. After removal of 0 bases from V and 1 base from J, the junction contained 4 bases not matched to a gene. Survey-level resolution applied to immunoSEQ assay v3.0. Libraries were prepared by immunoSEQ multiplex PCR; TCRdb keeps only in-frame clonotypes and omits some of them. This sample yields tens of thousands of clones, of which roughly 91% are seen a single time; about 9% belongs to the top ten. The United States was where all participants with HIV were treated.

Sample: unsorted PBMCs, taken 0.2 years before starting antiretroviral therapy. V gene TRBV13 combines with J gene TRBJ2-3; 7 bases are a match to TRBD2. The receptor was derived from a man aged 18-30 years with HIV. The CDR3 loop is CASSLGPTSGTDTQYF. The CDR3 DNA reads as TGTGCCAGCAGCTTAGGCCCCACTAGCGGCACAGATACGCAGTATTTT.